Here is one T cell receptor beta chain with its context. The antigen is unknown. This same CDR3 is encoded by further DNA sequences in the sample. These data are taken from a study of shared clonotypes between healthy human individuals. Findings of the study overall: Several donors showed sharing of approximately 4.7% of naive CD4 clonotypes. Richness estimates generally favored naive over memory subsets.

When replicate PCRs were run on sorted subsets, they used 200 to 250 ng DNA, 28,000 or so T cell genomes. TCRdb keeps only in-frame clones here, not all; method: immunoSEQ multiplex PCR. The sample carries roughly 1,500,000 clones, 98% recorded once. Deletions cut 0 bases from V and 2 bases from J, with 10 bases between. This CDR3 comprises 15 residues. Germline V gene lookup returns CDR1 KGHSH and CDR2 LQKENI. Sequencing input: naive CD4+ T cells sorted from blood. Subset defined: CD45RA+ positively selected. J is TRBJ2-5 and V is TRBV18; D possibly corresponds to TRBD1 (5 bases). This TCR came from a man younger than 45 in good health. This CDR3 is CASSPPSGSQETQYF. Written as DNA, the CDR3 is TGTGCCAGCTCACCACCATCAGGGTCACAAGAGACCCAGTACTTC.